The present T cell receptor beta chain was sequenced within a study of T cells in Graves' hyperthyroidism and ophthalmopathy. Study details: Before any treatment, at initial diagnosis, peripheral blood was collected.

TCR beta CDR3 regions were amplified from RNA. TCR CDR3 underwent first-round RT-PCR with the HTBI primer set. TCRdb independently ran MiXCR on the multiplex PCR reads; one entry per CDR3 protein. The data contain 40,000 to 65,000 distinct CDR3 sequences, less than 60% of them singletons. At least ten counts were recorded for this clonotype. The germline V gene has CDR1 SGHNT and CDR2 YYREEE (reference sequence). This CDR3 region has 16 residues. V dropped 4 bases and J dropped 1 base, with 15 bases sitting between them. Input material: blood. The clonotype originates from a woman in her forties or fifties with Graves' ophthalmopathy. V and J are TRBV5-4 and TRBJ2-1; D is possibly TRBD2 (5 bases). CDR3 nucleotides: TGTGCCAGCAGCCGCCCCCCAACGGGATCCTACAATGAGCAGTTCTTC. Residues: CASSRPPTGSYNEQFF.